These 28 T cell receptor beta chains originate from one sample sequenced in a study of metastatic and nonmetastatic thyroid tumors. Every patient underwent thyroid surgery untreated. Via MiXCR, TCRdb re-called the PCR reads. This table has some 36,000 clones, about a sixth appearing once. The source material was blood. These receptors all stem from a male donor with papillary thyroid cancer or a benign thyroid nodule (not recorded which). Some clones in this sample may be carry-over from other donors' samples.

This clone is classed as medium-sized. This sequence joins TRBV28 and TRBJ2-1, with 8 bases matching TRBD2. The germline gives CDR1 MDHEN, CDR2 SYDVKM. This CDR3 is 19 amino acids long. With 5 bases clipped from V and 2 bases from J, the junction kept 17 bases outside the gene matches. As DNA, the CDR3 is TGTGCCAGCAGTCCGTCGTCGGTAACTAGCGGCAAAACCTACAATGAGCAGTTCTTC. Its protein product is CASSPSSVTSGKTYNEQFF. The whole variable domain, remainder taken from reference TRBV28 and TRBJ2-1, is DVKVTQSSRYLVKRTGEKVFLECVQDMDHENMFWYRQDPGLGLRLIYFSYDVKMKEKGDIPEGYSVSREKKERFSLILESASTNQTSMYLCASSPSSVTSGKTYNEQFFGPGTRLTVL.

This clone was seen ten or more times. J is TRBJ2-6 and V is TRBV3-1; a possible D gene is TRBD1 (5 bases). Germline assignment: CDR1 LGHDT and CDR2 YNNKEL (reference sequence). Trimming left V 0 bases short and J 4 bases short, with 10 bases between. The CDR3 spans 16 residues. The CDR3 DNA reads TGTGCCAGCAGCCAAGACAGGGTCTCGGGGGCCAACGTCCTGACTTTC. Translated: CASSQDRVSGANVLTF. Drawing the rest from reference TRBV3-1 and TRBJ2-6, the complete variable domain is DTAVSQTPKYLVTQMGNDKSIKCEQNLGHDTMYWYKQDSKKFLKIMFSYNNKELIINETVPNRFSPKSPDKAHLNLHINSLELGDSAVYFCASSQDRVSGANVLTFGAGSRLTVL.

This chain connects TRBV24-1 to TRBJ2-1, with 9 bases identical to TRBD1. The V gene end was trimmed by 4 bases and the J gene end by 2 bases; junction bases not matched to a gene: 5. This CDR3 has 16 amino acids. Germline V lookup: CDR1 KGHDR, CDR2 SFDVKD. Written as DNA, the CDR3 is TGTGCCACCAGTGACTTGGGACAGGGAACCTACAATGAGCAGTTCTTC. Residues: CATSDLGQGTYNEQFF.

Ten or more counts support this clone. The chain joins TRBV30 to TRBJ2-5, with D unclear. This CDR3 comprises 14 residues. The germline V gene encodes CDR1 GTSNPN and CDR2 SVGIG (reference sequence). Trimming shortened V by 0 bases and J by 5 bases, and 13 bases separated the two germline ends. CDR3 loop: CAWSVGPPGETQYF. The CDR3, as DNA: TGTGCCTGGAGTGTTGGACCCCCTGGGGAGACCCAGTACTTC.

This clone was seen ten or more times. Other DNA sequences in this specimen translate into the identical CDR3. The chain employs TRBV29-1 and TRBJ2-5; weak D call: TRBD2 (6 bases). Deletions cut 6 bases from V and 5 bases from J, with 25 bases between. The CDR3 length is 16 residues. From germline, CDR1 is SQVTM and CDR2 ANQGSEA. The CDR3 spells CSVRAPREFGRETQYF. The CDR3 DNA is TGCAGCGTCCGGGCCCCACGGGAGTTCGGTCGGGAGACCCAGTACTTC.

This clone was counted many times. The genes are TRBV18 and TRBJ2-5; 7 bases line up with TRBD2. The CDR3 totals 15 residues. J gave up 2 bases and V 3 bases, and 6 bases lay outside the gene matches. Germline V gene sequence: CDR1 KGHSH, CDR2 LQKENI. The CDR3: CASSPYGGNQETQYF. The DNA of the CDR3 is TGTGCCAGCTCACCGTACGGGGGGAATCAAGAGACCCAGTACTTC.

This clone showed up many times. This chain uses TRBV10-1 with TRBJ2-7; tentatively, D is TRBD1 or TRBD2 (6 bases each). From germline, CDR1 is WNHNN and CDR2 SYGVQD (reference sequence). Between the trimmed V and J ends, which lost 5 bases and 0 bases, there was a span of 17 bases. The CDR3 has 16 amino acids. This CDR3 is CASSQYGGAGSYEQYF. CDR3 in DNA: TGCGCCAGCAGTCAGTACGGGGGCGCAGGCTCCTACGAGCAGTACTTC.

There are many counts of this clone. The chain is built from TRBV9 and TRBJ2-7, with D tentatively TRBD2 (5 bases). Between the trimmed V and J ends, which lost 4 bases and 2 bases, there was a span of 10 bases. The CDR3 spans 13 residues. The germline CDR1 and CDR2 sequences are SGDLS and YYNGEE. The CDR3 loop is CASSPPGTYEQYF. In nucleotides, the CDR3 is TGTGCCAGCAGCCCTCCGGGAACCTACGAGCAGTACTTC.

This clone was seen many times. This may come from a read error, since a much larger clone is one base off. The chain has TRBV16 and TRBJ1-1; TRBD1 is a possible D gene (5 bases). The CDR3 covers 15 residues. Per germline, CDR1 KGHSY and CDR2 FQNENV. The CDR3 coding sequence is TGTGTCAGCAGCCAATGGGAGGGGTTGGGCACTGAAGCTTTCTTT. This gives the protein CVSSQWEGLGTEAFF.

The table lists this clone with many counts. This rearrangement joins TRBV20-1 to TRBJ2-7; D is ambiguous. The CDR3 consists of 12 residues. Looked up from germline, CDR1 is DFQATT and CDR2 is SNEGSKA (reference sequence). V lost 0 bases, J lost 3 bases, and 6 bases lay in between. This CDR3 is CSARERGYEQYF. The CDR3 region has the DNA TGCAGTGCTAGAGAGCGCGGCTACGAGCAGTACTTC.

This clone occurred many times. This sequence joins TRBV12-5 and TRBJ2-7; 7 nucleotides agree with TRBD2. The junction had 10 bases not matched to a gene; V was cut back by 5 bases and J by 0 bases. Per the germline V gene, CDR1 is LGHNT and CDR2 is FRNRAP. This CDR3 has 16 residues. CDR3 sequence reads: CASGPLGASGSYEQYF. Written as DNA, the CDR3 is TGTGCTAGTGGTCCCCTCGGGGCTAGCGGCTCCTACGAGCAGTACTTC.

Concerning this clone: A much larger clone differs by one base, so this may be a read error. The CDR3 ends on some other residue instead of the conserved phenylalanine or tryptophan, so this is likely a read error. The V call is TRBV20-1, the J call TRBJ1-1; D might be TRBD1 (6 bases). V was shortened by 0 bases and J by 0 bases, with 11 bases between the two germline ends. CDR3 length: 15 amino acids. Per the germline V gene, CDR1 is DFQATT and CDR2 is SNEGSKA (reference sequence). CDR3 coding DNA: TGCAGTGCTAGAGACGCGGACAGTTTGAACACTGAAGCTTTCCTT. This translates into CSARDADSLNTEAFL.

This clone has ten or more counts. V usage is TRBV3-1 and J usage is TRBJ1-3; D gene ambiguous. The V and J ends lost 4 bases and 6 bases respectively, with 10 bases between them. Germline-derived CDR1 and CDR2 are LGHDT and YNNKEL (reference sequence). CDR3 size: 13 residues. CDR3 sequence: CASSPIGVNTIYF. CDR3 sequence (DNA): TGTGCCAGCAGCCCAATCGGGGTAAACACCATATATTTT.

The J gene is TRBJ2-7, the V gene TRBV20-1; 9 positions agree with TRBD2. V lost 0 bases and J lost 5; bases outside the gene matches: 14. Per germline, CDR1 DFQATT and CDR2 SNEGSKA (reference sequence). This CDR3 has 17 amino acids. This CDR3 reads CSARDDSKGGRAHEQYF. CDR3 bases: TGCAGTGCTAGAGATGATTCAAAGGGCGGGAGGGCGCACGAGCAGTACTTC.

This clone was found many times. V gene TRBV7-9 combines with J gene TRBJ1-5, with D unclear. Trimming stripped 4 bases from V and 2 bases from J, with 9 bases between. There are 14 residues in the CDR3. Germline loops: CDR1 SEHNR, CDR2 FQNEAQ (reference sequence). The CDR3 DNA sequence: TGTGCCAGCAGCTCAGACCAGGGCAATCAGCCCCAGCATTTT. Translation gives CASSSDQGNQPQHF.

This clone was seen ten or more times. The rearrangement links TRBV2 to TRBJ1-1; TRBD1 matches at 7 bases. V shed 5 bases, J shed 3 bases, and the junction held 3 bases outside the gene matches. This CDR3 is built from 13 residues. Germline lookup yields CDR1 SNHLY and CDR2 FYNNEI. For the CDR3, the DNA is TGTGCCAGCAGTTCAAGGGGGCACACTGAAGCTTTCTTT. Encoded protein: CASSSRGHTEAFF.

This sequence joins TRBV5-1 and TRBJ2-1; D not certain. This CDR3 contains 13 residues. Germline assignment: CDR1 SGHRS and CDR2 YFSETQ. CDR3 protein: CAGISYSEHEQFF. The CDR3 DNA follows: TGCGCTGGCATCTCCTATAGTGAGCATGAGCAGTTCTTC.

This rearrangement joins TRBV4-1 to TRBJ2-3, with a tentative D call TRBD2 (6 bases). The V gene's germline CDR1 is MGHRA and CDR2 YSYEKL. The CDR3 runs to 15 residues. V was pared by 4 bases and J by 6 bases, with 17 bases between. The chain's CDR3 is CASSPRDSLRDTQYF. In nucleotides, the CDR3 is TGCGCCAGCAGCCCCCGGGACTCCCTGAGGGATACGCAGTATTTT.

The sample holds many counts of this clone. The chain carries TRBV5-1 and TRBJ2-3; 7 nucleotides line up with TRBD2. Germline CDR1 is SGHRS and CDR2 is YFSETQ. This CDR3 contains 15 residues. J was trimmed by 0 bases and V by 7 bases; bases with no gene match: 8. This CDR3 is CASLPGLESTDTQYF. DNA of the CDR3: TGCGCCAGCCTCCCTGGACTAGAAAGCACAGATACGCAGTATTTT.

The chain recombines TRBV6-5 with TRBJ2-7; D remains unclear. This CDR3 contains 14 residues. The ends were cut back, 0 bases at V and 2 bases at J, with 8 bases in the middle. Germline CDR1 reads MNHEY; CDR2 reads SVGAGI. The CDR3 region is CASSYSRKAYEQYF. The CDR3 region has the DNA TGTGCCAGCAGTTACTCCAGAAAAGCCTACGAGCAGTACTTC.

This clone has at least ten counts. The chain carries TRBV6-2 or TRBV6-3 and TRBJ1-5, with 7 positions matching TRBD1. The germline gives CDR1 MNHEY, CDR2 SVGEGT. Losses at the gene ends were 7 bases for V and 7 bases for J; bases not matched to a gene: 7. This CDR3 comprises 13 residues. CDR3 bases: TGTGCCAGCAATGACAGGGAGAGCCAGCCCCAGCATTTT. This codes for CASNDRESQPQHF.

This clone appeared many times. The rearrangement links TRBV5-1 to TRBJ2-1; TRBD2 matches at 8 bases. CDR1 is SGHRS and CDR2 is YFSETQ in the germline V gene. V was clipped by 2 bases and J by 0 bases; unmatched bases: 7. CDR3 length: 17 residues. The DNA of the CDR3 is TGCGCCAGCAGCTTAAGCGGGAGACCGAGCTCCTACAATGAGCAGTTCTTC. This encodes CASSLSGRPSSYNEQFF.

The CDR3 sequence: CAWSPAGAGYTF. CDR3 DNA sequence: TGTGCCTGGAGTCCGGCAGGGGCTGGCTACACCTTC. The chain joins TRBV30 to TRBJ1-2; tentative D call: TRBD1 (6 bases). Germline-derived CDR1 and CDR2 are GTSNPN and SVGIG (reference sequence). V lost 2 bases, J lost 7 bases, and 11 bases lay in between. The CDR3 has 12 residues.

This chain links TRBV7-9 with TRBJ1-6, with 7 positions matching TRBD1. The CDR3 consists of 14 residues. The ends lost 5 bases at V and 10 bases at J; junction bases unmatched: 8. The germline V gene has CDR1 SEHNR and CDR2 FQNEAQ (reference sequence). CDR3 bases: TGTGCCAGCAGCCCTCCACAGGGGAACTCACCCCTCCACTTT. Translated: CASSPPQGNSPLHF.

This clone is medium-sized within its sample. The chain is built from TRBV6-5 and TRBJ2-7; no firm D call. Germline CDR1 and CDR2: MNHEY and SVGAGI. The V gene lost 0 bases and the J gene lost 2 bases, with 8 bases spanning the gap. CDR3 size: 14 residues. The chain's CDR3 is CASSYSAAPYEQYF. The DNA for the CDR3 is TGTGCCAGCAGTTACTCCGCAGCTCCCTACGAGCAGTACTTC.

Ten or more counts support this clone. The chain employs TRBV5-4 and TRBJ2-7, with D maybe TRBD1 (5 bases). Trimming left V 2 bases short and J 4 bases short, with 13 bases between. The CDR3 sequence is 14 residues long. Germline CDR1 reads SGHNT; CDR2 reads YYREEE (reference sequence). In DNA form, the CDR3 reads TGTGCCAGCAGCTTCAGTTGGGGCTCATACGAGCAGTACTTC. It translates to CASSFSWGSYEQYF. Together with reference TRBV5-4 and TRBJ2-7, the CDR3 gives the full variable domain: ETGVTQSPTHLIKTRGQQVTLRCSSQSGHNTVSWYQQALGQGPQFIFQYYREEENGRGNFPPRFSGLQFPNYSSELNVNALELDDSALYLCASSFSWGSYEQYFGPGTRLTVT.

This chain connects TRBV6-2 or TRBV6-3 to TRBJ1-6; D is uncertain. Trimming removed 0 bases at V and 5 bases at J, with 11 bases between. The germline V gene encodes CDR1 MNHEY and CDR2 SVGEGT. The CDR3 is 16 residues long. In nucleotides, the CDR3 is TGTGCCAGCAGTTACTCCTCGGGATCCAATAATTCACCCCTCCACTTT. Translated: CASSYSSGSNNSPLHF.

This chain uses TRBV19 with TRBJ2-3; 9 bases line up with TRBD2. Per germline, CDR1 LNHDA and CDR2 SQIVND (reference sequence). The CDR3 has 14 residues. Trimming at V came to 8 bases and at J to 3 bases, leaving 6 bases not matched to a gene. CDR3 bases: TGTGCCAGTGGGAGACTAGCGGTGACAGATACGCAGTATTTT. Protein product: CASGRLAVTDTQYF.